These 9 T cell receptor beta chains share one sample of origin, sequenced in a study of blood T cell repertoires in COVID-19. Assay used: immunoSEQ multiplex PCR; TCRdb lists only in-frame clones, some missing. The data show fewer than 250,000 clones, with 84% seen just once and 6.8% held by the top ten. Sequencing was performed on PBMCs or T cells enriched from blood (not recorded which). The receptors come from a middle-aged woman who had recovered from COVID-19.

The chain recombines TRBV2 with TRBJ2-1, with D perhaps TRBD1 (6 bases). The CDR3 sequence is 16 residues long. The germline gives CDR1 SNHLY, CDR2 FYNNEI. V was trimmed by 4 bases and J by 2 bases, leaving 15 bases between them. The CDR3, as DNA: TGTGCCAGCAGTGCAAACGGACAGAGGCCCTACAATGAGCAGTTCTTC. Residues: CASSANGQRPYNEQFF. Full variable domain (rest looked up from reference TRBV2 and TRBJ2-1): EPEVTQTPSHQVTQMGQEVILRCVPISNHLYFYWYRQILGQKVEFLVSFYNNEISEKSEIFDDQFSVERPDGSNFTLKIRSTKLEDSAMYFCASSANGQRPYNEQFFGPGTRLTVL.

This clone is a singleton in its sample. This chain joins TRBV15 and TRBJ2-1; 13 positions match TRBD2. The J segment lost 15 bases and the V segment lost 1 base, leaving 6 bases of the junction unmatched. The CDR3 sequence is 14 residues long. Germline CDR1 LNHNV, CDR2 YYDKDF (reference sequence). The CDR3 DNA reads TGTGCCACCAGCAGAGTGACTAGCGGGAGGTCGCCGTTCTTC. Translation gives CATSRVTSGRSPFF.

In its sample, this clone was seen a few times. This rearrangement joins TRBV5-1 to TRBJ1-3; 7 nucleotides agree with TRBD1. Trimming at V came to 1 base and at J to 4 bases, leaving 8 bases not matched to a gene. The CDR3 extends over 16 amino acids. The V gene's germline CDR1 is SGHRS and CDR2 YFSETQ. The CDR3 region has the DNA TGCGCCAGCAGCTTGTCTCAGGGGGGTTCGGGAAACACCATATATTTT. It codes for CASSLSQGGSGNTIYF.

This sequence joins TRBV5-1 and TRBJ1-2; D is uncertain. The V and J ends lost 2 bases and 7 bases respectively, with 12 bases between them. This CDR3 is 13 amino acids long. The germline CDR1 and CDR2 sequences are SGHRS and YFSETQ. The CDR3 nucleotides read TGCGCCAGCAGCTTCATCTCAGGAGGTGGCTACACCTTC. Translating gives CASSFISGGGYTF.

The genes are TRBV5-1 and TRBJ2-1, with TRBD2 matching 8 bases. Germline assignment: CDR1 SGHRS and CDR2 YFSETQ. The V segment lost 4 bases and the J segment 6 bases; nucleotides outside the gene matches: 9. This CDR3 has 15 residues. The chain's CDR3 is CASSSIAGYTNEQFF. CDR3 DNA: TGCGCCAGCAGCAGTATAGCGGGATACACCAATGAGCAGTTCTTC.

The CDR3 nucleotides read TGTGCCAGCAGTTACGGCAGTAATTCACCCCTCCACTTT. Translation: CASSYGSNSPLHF. This chain joins TRBV6-2 or TRBV6-3 and TRBJ1-6; D not certain. V lost 2 bases and J lost 6, with 5 bases in between. Looked up from germline, CDR1 is MNHEY and CDR2 is SVGEGT. The CDR3 loop spans 13 amino acids.

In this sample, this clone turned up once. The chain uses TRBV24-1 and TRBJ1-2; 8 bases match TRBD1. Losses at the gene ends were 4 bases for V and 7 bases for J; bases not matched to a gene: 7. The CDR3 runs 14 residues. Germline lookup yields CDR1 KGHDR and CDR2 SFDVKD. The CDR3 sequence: CATSDRGQGSGYTF. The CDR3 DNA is TGTGCCACCAGTGACCGCGGACAGGGTTCTGGCTACACCTTC.

CDR3 sequence reads: CASSVQNYSPLHF. As DNA, the CDR3 is TGTGCCAGCAGCGTACAGAATTATTCACCCCTCCACTTT. The chain links TRBV9 to TRBJ1-6; D ambiguous. The CDR3 is 13 residues long. V was pared by 1 base and J by 8 bases, with 7 bases between. Germline assignment: CDR1 SGDLS and CDR2 YYNGEE.

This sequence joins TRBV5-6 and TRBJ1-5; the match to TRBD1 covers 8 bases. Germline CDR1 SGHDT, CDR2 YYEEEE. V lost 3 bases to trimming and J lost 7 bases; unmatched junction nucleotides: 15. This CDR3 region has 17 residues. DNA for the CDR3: TGTGCCAGCAGCTGGTCCGGACCGGGACAGGAGCCGCAGCCCCAGCATTTT. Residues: CASSWSGPGQEPQPQHF. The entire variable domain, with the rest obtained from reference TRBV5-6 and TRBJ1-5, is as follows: DAGVTQSPTHLIKTRGQQVTLRCSPKSGHDTVSWYQQALGQGPQFIFQYYEEEERQRGNFPDRFSGHQFPNYSSELNVNALLLGDSALYLCASSWSGPGQEPQPQHFGDGTRLSIL.